These 23 T cell receptor beta chains were all obtained from the same sample, sequenced in a study of blood T cell repertoires in COVID-19. The assay was immunoSEQ multiplex PCR, and TCRdb's table has in-frame clones only and misses some. The sample carries roughly 270,000 clones, 75% to 90% recorded once. Input material: PBMCs or T cells enriched from blood (not recorded which). The receptor source for this set is a woman in her forties or fifties who had recovered from COVID-19.

The chain joins TRBV2 to TRBJ1-4; D may be TRBD1 (5 bases). This CDR3 comprises 16 residues. Trimming cost V 2 bases and J 0 bases, with 10 bases left between them. CDR1 and CDR2 (germline): SNHLY, FYNNEI. In DNA, the CDR3 is TGTGCCAGCAGTGAATGGGGGGAGGCAACTAATGAAAAACTGTTTTTT. Its protein is CASSEWGEATNEKLFF.

Comments on this clone: Within the sample, other DNA sequences also encode this same CDR3. V gene TRBV30 combines with J gene TRBJ1-5; D is undetermined. The V end was cut by 0 bases, the J end by 1 base, with 4 bases between. The CDR3 contains 13 residues. Germline CDR1 is GTSNPN and CDR2 is SVGIG (reference sequence). CDR3 protein: CAWSVLSNQPQHF. DNA for the CDR3: TGTGCCTGGAGTGTACTGAGCAATCAGCCCCAGCATTTT.

The sample holds a few counts of this clone. This rearrangement joins TRBV27 to TRBJ1-2; D is ambiguous. V was clipped by 4 bases and J by 7 bases, with 22 bases between them. The CDR3 is 16 amino acids. Per the germline V gene, CDR1 is MNHEY and CDR2 is SMNVEV (reference sequence). CDR3 in DNA: TGTGCCAGCAGTTCCACAGCGTTGGTCAAAGCGGGTGGCTACACCTTC. It translates to CASSSTALVKAGGYTF.

The V call is TRBV27, the J call TRBJ1-4; 8 bases map to TRBD1. From germline, CDR1 is MNHEY and CDR2 SMNVEV (reference sequence). CDR3 length: 14 amino acids. Trimming at V came to 6 bases and at J to 5 bases, leaving 5 bases not matched to a gene. The CDR3 is CASRHRGVNEKLFF. For the CDR3, the DNA is TGTGCCAGCAGGCACAGGGGGGTCAATGAAAAACTGTTTTTT.

The chain is built from TRBV5-4 and TRBJ1-1; D possibly corresponds to TRBD1 (5 bases). Germline-derived CDR1 and CDR2 are SGHNT and YYREEE (reference sequence). The CDR3 totals 13 residues. V was shortened by 5 bases and J by 7 bases, with 15 bases between the two germline ends. The CDR3 sequence is CASSQPGGFEAFF. Here the CDR3 DNA reads TGTGCCAGCAGTCAGCCGGGGGGATTTGAAGCTTTCTTT.

The chain is built from TRBV5-1 and TRBJ1-3; D is ambiguous. Germline CDR1 and CDR2: SGHRS and YFSETQ. The CDR3 has 13 residues. V lost 4 bases to trimming and J lost 0 bases, with 5 bases between them. CDR3 region: CASSPYSGNTIYF. The CDR3 coding sequence is TGCGCCAGCAGCCCTTACTCTGGAAACACCATATATTTT.

The genes are TRBV15 and TRBJ1-3; 7 nucleotides match TRBD1. Germline V gives CDR1 LNHNV, CDR2 YYDKDF (reference sequence). The ends lost 3 bases at V and 2 bases at J; junction bases unmatched: 10. CDR3 size: 17 residues. In DNA form, the CDR3 reads TGTGCCACCAGCAGGGTTACCGTGACAGGGACTGGAAACACCATATATTTT. Translated, it gives CATSRVTVTGTGNTIYF.

This chain connects TRBV27 to TRBJ2-7, with TRBD1 as a possible D gene (5 bases). The CDR3 totals 14 residues. Trimming stripped 6 bases from V and 2 bases from J, with 14 bases between. CDR1 and CDR2 from the germline V gene are MNHEY and SMNVEV (reference sequence). The DNA for the CDR3 is TGTGCCAGCAGACGTCCAGGGAACCCCTACGAGCAGTACTTC. It translates to CASRRPGNPYEQYF.

The CDR3 DNA reads TGTGCCAGCAGTATGCTAGCGGGGATAGAGACCCAGTACTTC. This sequence encodes CASSMLAGIETQYF. The gene calls are TRBV27 and TRBJ2-5; 9 bases agree with TRBD2. CDR1 is MNHEY, CDR2 SMNVEV, per germline (reference sequence). This CDR3 region has 14 residues. V lost 5 bases, J lost 4 bases, and 5 bases stayed unmatched.

This chain uses TRBV19 with TRBJ2-5; 7 bases match TRBD2. V gave up 7 bases and J gave up 3 bases; unmatched junction bases: 11. This CDR3 is 15 amino acids long. Germline values: CDR1 LNHDA, CDR2 SQIVND (reference sequence). DNA of the CDR3: TGTGCCAGTACCCTAAGGGGACTACCCAAAGAGACCCAGTACTTC. This sequence encodes CASTLRGLPKETQYF. Filled out from reference TRBV19 and TRBJ2-5, the complete variable domain reads DGGITQSPKYLFRKEGQNVTLSCEQNLNHDAMYWYRQDPGQGLRLIYYSQIVNDFQKGDIAEGYSVSREKKESFPLTVTSAQKNPTAFYLCASTLRGLPKETQYFGPGTRLLVL.

The chain joins TRBV15 to TRBJ2-7; TRBD1 matches at 9 bases. The V gene's germline CDR1 is LNHNV and CDR2 YYDKDF (reference sequence). The trim removed 0 bases at V and 7 bases at J, leaving 13 bases unmatched. The CDR3 has 17 amino acids. CDR3 sequence: CATSRDRFRQGVEEQYF. In nucleotides, the CDR3 is TGTGCCACCAGCAGAGATAGATTCCGACAGGGGGTGGAAGAGCAGTACTTC.

The DNA for the CDR3 is TGTGCCAGCAACGGGACAGTCTCTGGAAACACCATATATTTT. As protein: CASNGTVSGNTIYF. V and J are TRBV27 and TRBJ1-3; 7 bases map to TRBD1. Losses at the gene ends were 7 bases for V and 0 bases for J; bases not matched to a gene: 3. This CDR3 has 14 residues. Germline values: CDR1 MNHEY, CDR2 SMNVEV (reference sequence).

J is TRBJ2-7 and V is TRBV30, with 8 bases identical to TRBD1. Germline loops: CDR1 GTSNPN, CDR2 SVGIG (reference sequence). The CDR3 runs 14 residues. V gave up 0 bases and J gave up 2 bases; unmatched junction bases: 3. The CDR3 region is CAWSVSGGPYEQYF. CDR3 nucleotide sequence: TGTGCCTGGAGTGTGTCAGGGGGCCCCTACGAGCAGTACTTC.

This clone was seen a few times. This sequence joins TRBV7-8 and TRBJ1-1; 11 bases line up with TRBD1. CDR1 and CDR2 (germline): SGHVS, FQNEAQ. Germline trimming cut 3 bases from V and 4 bases from J; bases unmatched to any gene: 1. This CDR3 is built from 14 residues. The CDR3 is CASSLGQGVTEAFF. The CDR3 coding sequence is TGTGCCAGCAGCTTGGGACAGGGGGTCACTGAAGCTTTCTTT.

The CDR3 DNA reads as TGTGCCAGCAGTGAAATACTAGCGGGACAGGAGACCCAGTACTTC. It codes for CASSEILAGQETQYF. The J gene is TRBJ2-5, the V gene TRBV2, with TRBD2 identical over 10 bases. CDR1 and CDR2 (germline): SNHLY, FYNNEI. Unmatched junction bases numbered 5, after V lost 2 bases and J lost 5 bases. CDR3 length: 15 residues.

The chain employs TRBV5-1 and TRBJ1-4; perhaps TRBD1 as D (6 bases). This CDR3 has 14 residues. The germline V and J ends were trimmed by 7 bases and 3 bases, with 13 bases remaining between them. Germline V gene sequence: CDR1 SGHRS, CDR2 YFSETQ. In DNA, the CDR3 is TGCGCCAGCGCCTCGGGGGGCGCTAATGAAAAACTGTTTTTT. Translating it yields CASASGGANEKLFF.

The J gene is TRBJ2-4, the V gene TRBV5-1; 8 nucleotides align to TRBD2. The CDR3 length is 16 residues. Trimming took 7 bases from V and 9 from J; bases not matched to a gene: 18. CDR1 and CDR2 from the germline V gene are SGHRS and YFSETQ. The CDR3 DNA follows: TGCGCCAGCCGGCAAATCCCCGGGGGGGGCCTGGGCATTCAGTACTTC. Its protein is CASRQIPGGGLGIQYF.

This clone was recorded once. V gene TRBV2 combines with J gene TRBJ2-2; perhaps TRBD2 as D (6 bases). CDR3 length equals 18 residues. CDR1 and CDR2 (germline): SNHLY, FYNNEI. The V end was cut by 3 bases, the J end by 0 bases, with 17 bases between. CDR3 bases: TGTGCCAGCAGTGAGGGACTCCCTTGGACGGCGAACACCGGGGAGCTGTTTTTT. This sequence encodes CASSEGLPWTANTGELFF.

The chain has TRBV11-2 and TRBJ2-7, with D possibly matching TRBD2 (6 bases). Per germline, CDR1 SGHAT and CDR2 FQNNGV. This CDR3 is 16 amino acids long. V was cut by 1 base and J by 7 bases, with 20 bases left in between. CDR3 sequence reads: CASSLGSGVKGLEQYF. CDR3 DNA: TGTGCCAGCAGCTTAGGATCGGGGGTAAAGGGTTTGGAGCAGTACTTC.

The genes are TRBV11-2 and TRBJ2-7, with D uncertain. V was trimmed by 3 bases and J by 2 bases, leaving 11 bases between them. Germline loops: CDR1 SGHAT, CDR2 FQNNGV. The CDR3 is 14 residues long. The CDR3: CASSFQLEPYEQYF. The CDR3 DNA reads as TGTGCCAGCAGCTTTCAACTTGAACCCTACGAGCAGTACTTC.

This chain links TRBV21-1 with TRBJ1-5; the D call in the table, TRBD1, was not verified against the DNA. TRBV21-1 is a listed pseudogene. CDR3 length: 14 residues. CDR3 DNA sequence: TGTGCCAGCAGCACCGGACAGGGGGATCAGCCCCAGCATTTT. Translating it yields CASSTGQGDQPQHF.

V gene TRBV10-3 combines with J gene TRBJ2-7, with D possibly matching TRBD1 (6 bases). CDR1 is ENHRY, CDR2 SYGVKD, per germline. Deletions cut 8 bases from V and 0 bases from J, with 11 bases between. The CDR3 spans 13 residues. The CDR3 region is CAIQGSNSYEQYF. The CDR3 DNA reads TGTGCCATCCAGGGGAGCAACTCCTACGAGCAGTACTTC.

This clone is a singleton in its sample. This sequence joins TRBV3-1 (or the pseudogene TRBV3-2) and TRBJ2-3, with D possibly being TRBD1 (6 bases). The CDR3 loop spans 15 amino acids. The V gene lost 3 bases and the J gene lost 1 base, with 11 bases spanning the gap. Per germline, CDR1 LGHDT and CDR2 YNNKEL (reference sequence). CDR3 region: CASSHTGLRTDTQYF. The CDR3 nucleotides read TGTGCCAGCAGCCACACAGGGCTGCGCACAGATACGCAGTATTTT.